These 8 T cell receptor beta chains were all obtained from the same sample, sequenced in a study of blood T cell repertoires in COVID-19. The assay was immunoSEQ multiplex PCR, and TCRdb's table has in-frame clones only and misses some. The repertoire holds approximately 400,000 clones, with roughly 87% as singletons. The sample comprised PBMCs or T cells enriched from blood (not recorded which). The receptor set was obtained from a woman aged 45 to 65 who had recovered from COVID-19.

CDR3 region: CASSPRAQTISGNTIYF. The CDR3 region has the DNA TGTGCCAGCAGTCCCCGGGCACAGACTATCTCTGGAAACACCATATATTTT. The gene calls are TRBV6-6 and TRBJ1-3; unclear D gene. Deletions cut 5 bases from V and 0 bases from J, with 17 bases between. The CDR3 is 17 amino acids. The germline CDR1 and CDR2 sequences are MNHNY and SVGAGI (reference sequence).

The chain is built from TRBV19 and TRBJ2-6; D gene ambiguous. There are 15 residues in the CDR3. Deletions cut 3 bases from V and 2 bases from J, with 8 bases between. CDR1 and CDR2 (germline): LNHDA, SQIVND (reference sequence). CDR3 amino acids: CASSIARTGANVLTF. DNA of the CDR3: TGTGCCAGTAGTATCGCCAGGACTGGGGCCAACGTCCTGACTTTC.

The rearrangement uses TRBV29-1 and TRBJ2-2; TRBD2 agrees at 8 bases. V trimming: 4 bases; J trimming: 0 bases; junction bases outside the gene matches: 1. Germline V gene sequence: CDR1 SQVTM, CDR2 ANQGSEA. This CDR3 is 14 amino acids long. The CDR3 loop is CSVGSGANTGELFF. The CDR3 DNA is TGCAGCGTTGGTAGCGGGGCGAACACCGGGGAGCTGTTTTTT.

This chain connects TRBV6-2 or TRBV6-3 to TRBJ1-6; D may be TRBD1 (6 bases). This CDR3 spans 17 amino acids. Trimming cost V 2 bases and J 5 bases, with 16 bases left between them. CDR1 and CDR2 (germline): MNHEY, SVGEGT. In DNA form, the CDR3 reads TGTGCCAGCAGTTACCCGAGAGGGGGAGATAATAATTCACCCCTCCACTTT. This translates into CASSYPRGGDNNSPLHF.

The chain uses TRBV4-3 and TRBJ1-6, with 9 bases lining up with TRBD1. CDR1 LGHNA and CDR2 YSLEER come from the germline V gene. CDR3 length equals 15 residues. The trim removed 1 base at V and 6 bases at J, leaving 1 base unmatched. The chain's CDR3 is CASSQAGQGNSPLHF. CDR3 coding DNA: TGCGCCAGCAGCCAAGCGGGACAGGGTAATTCACCCCTCCACTTT.

V usage is TRBV19 and J usage is TRBJ1-4; 10 nucleotides agree with TRBD1. Germline V CDR1 and CDR2: LNHDA, SQIVND (reference sequence). This CDR3 has 17 residues. V was clipped by 5 bases and J by 0 bases; unmatched bases: 6. The CDR3, as DNA: TGTGCCAGTAGTTTTAGGGGACAGGGGCCAACTAATGAAAAACTGTTTTTT. Protein product: CASSFRGQGPTNEKLFF.

The J gene is TRBJ1-2, the V gene TRBV5-4; 10 nucleotides line up with TRBD1. The junction had 9 bases not matched to a gene; V was cut back by 1 base and J by 6 bases. Germline loops: CDR1 SGHNT, CDR2 YYREEE (reference sequence). This CDR3 contains 16 residues. This CDR3 is CASSLWRQGANNGYTF. The CDR3 nucleotides are TGTGCCAGCAGCTTGTGGCGACAGGGGGCAAATAATGGCTACACCTTC.

The chain links TRBV9 to TRBJ2-7; TRBD2 matches 9 bases. The ends lost 0 bases at V and 4 bases at J; junction bases unmatched: 5. CDR1 is SGDLS and CDR2 is YYNGEE in the germline V gene. The CDR3 is made up of 15 amino acids. The CDR3 is CASSVAAGGMYEQYF. In DNA, the CDR3 is TGTGCCAGCAGCGTAGCGGCGGGGGGGATGTACGAGCAGTACTTC. The variable domain in full, completed from reference TRBV9 and TRBJ2-7, reads DSGVTQTPKHLITATGQRVTLRCSPRSGDLSVYWYQQSLDQGLQFLIQYYNGEERAKGNILERFSAQQFPDLHSELNLSSLELGDSALYFCASSVAAGGMYEQYFGPGTRLTVT.